This T cell receptor beta chain was observed in a study of response to subunit inactivated influenza vaccine. Study-level findings and limits: It was the authors' suggestion that each seasonal influenza vaccination recruits few new T cells.

In TCRdb, the RT-PCR reads were re-called with MiXCR into one record per CDR3 protein. The sample shows 800,000 or so distinct CDR3 sequences, 21% of them seen only once. About this clonotype: What it recognizes is unknown.

Trimming took off 0 bases at V and 4 bases at J, with 9 bases between the two ends. The CDR3 is made up of 15 amino acids. Germline CDR1 and CDR2: LGHNA and YSLEER. The starting material was PBMCs from blood, obtained 4 to 6 days after vaccination. This TCR was sampled from a man over 45 who received an inactivated influenza vaccine. The V and J genes are TRBV4-3 and TRBJ1-4; no reliable D call. As DNA, the CDR3 is TGCGCCAGCAGCCAAGATCGGCAGAGTAATGAAAAACTGTTTTTT. It specifies CASSQDRQSNEKLFF.